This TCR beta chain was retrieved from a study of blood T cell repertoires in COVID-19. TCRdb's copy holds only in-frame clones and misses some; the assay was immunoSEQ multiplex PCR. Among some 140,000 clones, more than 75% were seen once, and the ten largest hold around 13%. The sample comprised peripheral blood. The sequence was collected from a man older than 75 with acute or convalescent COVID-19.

As DNA, the CDR3 is TGTGCCAGCAGTCTGACCCGGGACTCCGTGGTGTTCTTC. Protein sequence: CASSLTRDSVVFF. The chain is built from TRBV27 and TRBJ2-1, with D possibly TRBD2 on 6 matching bases. Per the germline V gene, CDR1 is MNHEY and CDR2 is SMNVEV (reference sequence). V shed 5 bases and J shed 15 bases, with 20 bases lying between them. The CDR3 is 13 residues long.